The source of this T cell receptor (beta chain) is a study of identical twins. The study, taken as a whole, reports: Findings came from cross-sectional statistics, without long-term follow-up of donors.

This clonotype has just a few counts. The antigen is unknown. The CDR3 loop spans 13 amino acids. Between the trimmed V and J ends, which lost 6 bases and 4 bases, there was a span of 12 bases. Per the germline V gene, CDR1 is SGHVS and CDR2 is FQNEAQ. Template switching introduced a universal primer site, and the cDNA bore unique molecular identifiers. MiXCR, applied by TCRdb to the 5' RACE reads, yields one record per CDR3 protein. The sample includes roughly 1.6 million distinct CDR3 sequences, less than 35% seen only once; the top ten take 0.25% to 0.3%. The TCR was taken from a newborn girl in good health. The V gene is TRBV7-8, the J gene TRBJ1-2, with D possibly TRBD1 on 6 matching bases. Material for sequencing was cord blood. The CDR3 region is CASSLGTIYGYTF. CDR3 coding DNA: TGTGCCAGCAGTTTGGGGACAATCTATGGCTACACCTTC.